This record covers a single TCR beta chain. Antigen unknown. The CDR3 runs to 14 residues. V was shortened by 5 bases and J by 14 bases, with 19 bases between the two germline ends. CDR1 MDHEN and CDR2 SYDVKM come from the germline V gene. These data come from a study of Ad26.COV2.S vaccination and SARS-CoV-2 variants. Study in general: Participant was drawn from the COV1001 Ad26.COV2.S trial arm. Recipients of Ad26.COV2.S got it intramuscularly, once or twice 56 days apart.

As for treatment: around 19 received Ad26.COV2.S at low or high dose, single or two shots; about 5 received placebo; per-sample allocation not given. On day 63 after the first injection, vaccine and placebo recipients gave samples. Whole-study results and caveats: It was reported that spike-specific CD8+ and CD4+ T cell responses were substantially broad after vaccination. Vaccine and placebo recipients had similar non-spike TCR breadth.

Clones were sequenced by immunoSEQ multiplex PCR, and TCRdb holds only the in-frame ones, with some missing. The sample records around 340,000 clones, 88% being singletons. The V gene is TRBV28, the J gene TRBJ1-6, with TRBD1 as a possible D gene (6 bases). This clonotype originated in a person between 18 and 65 years old who received the Ad26.COV2.S COVID-19 vaccine or a placebo. The sample was peripheral blood, taken in a trial of Ad26.COV2.S vaccine versus placebo. This CDR3 reads CASSPLRARGTLHF. The CDR3 DNA reads TGTGCCAGCAGTCCCTTAAGGGCCAGGGGAACCCTCCACTTT.